One and the same sample provided the 21 T cell receptor beta chains below, sequenced in a study of blood T cell repertoires in COVID-19. TCRdb's copy holds only in-frame clones and misses some; the assay was immunoSEQ multiplex PCR. The profile shows around 180,000 clones, around 85% of them singletons. Material for sequencing was peripheral blood. These receptors were collected from a man aged 60 to 75 with acute or convalescent COVID-19.

For the CDR3, the DNA is TGTGCCAGCAGCCCTCGCGGGGACGGACCTAGCACAGATACGCAGTATTTT. Its translation: CASSPRGDGPSTDTQYF. The chain uses TRBV4-2 and TRBJ2-3, with D tentatively TRBD2 (6 bases). Trimming cost V 4 bases and J 0 bases, with 17 bases left between them. Per the germline V gene, CDR1 is LGHNA and CDR2 is YNFKEQ. CDR3 length: 17 amino acids.

The rearrangement joins TRBV7-9 to TRBJ2-1; 10 nucleotides agree with TRBD2. The ends lost 7 bases at V and 4 bases at J; junction bases unmatched: 7. The CDR3 covers 15 residues. Germline values: CDR1 SEHNR, CDR2 FQNEAQ (reference sequence). CDR3 in amino acids: CASIRPGLAYNEQFF. DNA for the CDR3: TGTGCCAGCATCAGACCGGGACTAGCGTACAATGAGCAGTTCTTC.

The rearrangement joins TRBV3-1 (or the pseudogene TRBV3-2) to TRBJ1-6, with D possibly TRBD1 on 6 matching bases. The V end lost 3 bases, the J end lost 6 bases, and 9 bases lay between the germline ends. The CDR3 runs 14 residues. The germline CDR1 and CDR2 sequences are LGHDT and YNNKEL (reference sequence). The CDR3 sequence: CASSHLGANSPLHF. DNA of the CDR3: TGTGCCAGCAGCCACCTGGGGGCTAATTCACCCCTCCACTTT.

The chain employs TRBV29-1 and TRBJ1-1; D is unclear. V lost 4 bases and J lost 5, with 11 bases in between. The CDR3 sequence is 12 residues long. The germline gives CDR1 SQVTM, CDR2 ANQGSEA. The CDR3 loop is CSVGRRGTEAFF. CDR3 DNA sequence: TGCAGCGTTGGACGTAGAGGGACTGAAGCTTTCTTT.

V gene TRBV28 combines with J gene TRBJ2-1, with 9 positions matching TRBD1. Germline CDR1 and CDR2: MDHEN and SYDVKM. This CDR3 spans 15 amino acids. J was trimmed by 5 bases and V by 5 bases; bases with no gene match: 7. CDR3 in amino acids: CASSPTGGRNNEQFF. Here the CDR3 DNA reads TGTGCCAGCAGTCCTACAGGGGGCAGGAACAATGAGCAGTTCTTC.

The CDR3 loop reads CASSLDGQKNSPLHF. Written as DNA, the CDR3 is TGCGCCAGCAGCTTGGATGGACAGAAAAATTCACCCCTCCACTTT. The chain couples TRBV5-1 to TRBJ1-6, with a weak D call TRBD1 (6 bases). Germline-derived CDR1 and CDR2 are SGHRS and YFSETQ. The CDR3 covers 15 residues. V lost 0 bases, J lost 7 bases, and 11 bases lay in between.

This clone was counted between two and nine times. The rearrangement links TRBV3-1 (or the pseudogene TRBV3-2) to TRBJ2-1, with TRBD2 matching over 7 bases. The J segment lost 10 bases and the V segment lost 4 bases, leaving 16 bases of the junction unmatched. Germline values: CDR1 LGHDT, CDR2 YNNKEL (reference sequence). The CDR3 contains 16 residues. The CDR3 spells CASSRPDVGGPGEQFF. The CDR3 nucleotides read TGTGCCAGCAGCCGCCCCGACGTGGGAGGGCCGGGAGAGCAGTTCTTC.

The V call is TRBV5-4, the J call TRBJ1-6; no definite D call. CDR1 is SGHNT and CDR2 is YYREEE in the germline V gene (reference sequence). This CDR3 has 14 amino acids. The germline V and J ends were trimmed by 1 base and 5 bases, with 7 bases remaining between them. The CDR3 bases are TGTGCCAGCAGCTTGCGCGGAAATAATTCACCCCTCCACTTT. It is translated as CASSLRGNNSPLHF.

The genes are TRBV7-9 and TRBJ2-1; 7 bases are a match to TRBD1. Trimming removed 9 bases from V and 10 bases from J; junction bases left unmatched: 21. CDR3 size: 16 residues. Germline V gives CDR1 SEHNR, CDR2 FQNEAQ (reference sequence). DNA of the CDR3: TGTGCCAGTAGGATTCCGGGACAGTCTTACGTCGGAGAGCAGTTCTTC. It is translated as CASRIPGQSYVGEQFF.

CDR3 region: CSARDSLGYTF. The CDR3 coding sequence is TGCAGTGCTAGGGACTCCCTGGGCTACACCTTC. The V call is TRBV20-1, the J call TRBJ1-2; D gene uncertain. The V gene lost 3 bases and the J gene lost 8 bases, with 10 bases spanning the gap. The CDR3 sequence is 11 residues long. Germline loops: CDR1 DFQATT, CDR2 SNEGSKA (reference sequence).

The CDR3 coding sequence is TGTGCCAGCAGCAGGGACAGGGGGCTGGCGGGGGAGCTGTTTTTT. Translating gives CASSRDRGLAGELFF. The chain uses TRBV4-2 and TRBJ2-2; 12 bases are a match to TRBD1. J lost 8 bases, V lost 5 bases, and 6 bases had no gene match. The CDR3 sequence is 15 residues long. Germline V gene sequence: CDR1 LGHNA, CDR2 YNFKEQ.

The genes are TRBV28 and TRBJ1-6; D is undetermined. This CDR3 spans 14 amino acids. The germline gives CDR1 MDHEN, CDR2 SYDVKM. V dropped 6 bases and J dropped 5 bases, with 11 bases sitting between them. As DNA, the CDR3 is TGTGCCAGCAGCCTGGACGGGGATAATTCACCCCTCCACTTT. Amino acid sequence: CASSLDGDNSPLHF.

The rearrangement uses TRBV29-1 and TRBJ2-1; no clear D gene. The CDR3 sequence is 11 residues long. The V end lost 1 base, the J end lost 7 bases, and 5 bases lay between the germline ends. CDR1 is SQVTM, CDR2 ANQGSEA, per germline. The CDR3 nucleotides read TGCAGCGTTGAAGTACTAAATGAGCAGTTCTTC. Translating gives CSVEVLNEQFF.

The chain links TRBV6-2 or TRBV6-3 to TRBJ1-5, with D unclear. CDR3 length: 13 residues. The V and J ends lost 6 bases and 0 bases respectively, with 6 bases between them. Germline V CDR1 and CDR2: MNHEY, SVGEGT. CDR3 amino acids: CASSLDSNQPQHF. Written as DNA, the CDR3 is TGTGCCAGCAGCCTAGATAGCAATCAGCCCCAGCATTTT.

The chain uses TRBV15 and TRBJ1-5; D possibly corresponds to TRBD1 (6 bases). Trimming cost V 0 bases and J 7 bases, with 13 bases left between them. The CDR3 has 15 residues. CDR1 LNHNV and CDR2 YYDKDF come from the germline V gene (reference sequence). The DNA of the CDR3 is TGTGCCACCAGCAGAGAGCGACAGGTCGGGCAGCCCCAGCATTTT. Encoded protein: CATSRERQVGQPQHF.

Written as DNA, the CDR3 is TGTGCCAGCAAAGGGGCTCGGAATGAAAAACTGTTTTTT. Encoded protein: CASKGARNEKLFF. The chain employs TRBV2 and TRBJ1-4, with D possibly being TRBD1 (5 bases). CDR1 SNHLY and CDR2 FYNNEI come from the germline V gene. The CDR3 contains 13 residues. Trimming removed 7 bases at V and 5 bases at J, with 11 bases between.

The gene calls are TRBV7-2 and TRBJ2-1; 11 bases agree with TRBD1. CDR1 is SGHTA and CDR2 is FQGNSA in the germline V gene. The CDR3 runs 15 residues. V was clipped by 5 bases and J by 5 bases; unmatched bases: 5. As DNA, the CDR3 is TGTGCCAGCAGCCCCCGGACAGGGGGCCACAATGAGCAGTTCTTC. Its translation is CASSPRTGGHNEQFF.

The chain uses TRBV28 and TRBJ2-1; 8 nucleotides align to TRBD1. The CDR3 runs 14 residues. V shed 5 bases, J shed 0 bases, and the junction held 0 bases outside the gene matches. The germline gives CDR1 MDHEN, CDR2 SYDVKM. The CDR3 reads CASSTGGSYNEQFF. In DNA, the CDR3 is TGTGCCAGCAGTACAGGGGGCTCCTACAATGAGCAGTTCTTC.

The rearrangement uses TRBV11-2 and TRBJ2-6, with D possibly TRBD1 on 6 matching bases. This CDR3 comprises 18 residues. V was trimmed by 2 bases and J by 0 bases, leaving 14 bases between them. CDR1 is SGHAT, CDR2 FQNNGV, per germline. The CDR3 loop reads CASSLRWGPYSGANVLTF. CDR3 bases: TGTGCCAGCAGCTTAAGATGGGGGCCCTACTCTGGGGCCAACGTCCTGACTTTC. Combining the CDR3 with reference TRBV11-2 and TRBJ2-6 gives the whole variable domain EAGVAQSPRYKIIEKRQSVAFWCNPISGHATLYWYQQILGQGPKLLIQFQNNGVVDDSQLPKDRFSAERLKGVDSTLKIQPAKLEDSAVYLCASSLRWGPYSGANVLTFGAGSRLTVL.

The V call is TRBV28, the J call TRBJ2-7, with D perhaps TRBD2 (6 bases). Germline V lookup: CDR1 MDHEN, CDR2 SYDVKM. The CDR3 has 15 residues. Trimming took off 8 bases at V and 2 bases at J, with 19 bases between the two ends. CDR3 region: CASAPGDLRPYEQYF. The CDR3 DNA sequence: TGTGCCAGCGCACCGGGGGACTTGCGGCCCTACGAGCAGTACTTC.

The genes are TRBV5-8 and TRBJ2-5, with 7 bases that match TRBD1. The CDR3 spans 15 residues. J gave up 4 bases and V 4 bases, and 10 bases lay outside the gene matches. Germline CDR1 and CDR2: SGHTS and YDEGEE. In DNA form, the CDR3 reads TGTGCCAGCAGCCACCGAAGAAACAGGGGAGAGACCCAGTACTTC. Protein sequence: CASSHRRNRGETQYF.